The clone carrying this T cell receptor beta chain showed up just once. Its antigen is not identified. Primers: 60 Vbeta forward and 13 Jbeta reverse. The table came from immunoSEQ multiplex PCR; TCRdb's copy has only in-frame clones and leaves some out. The repertoire has 70,000 to 100,000 clones, under 70% of them found once; the top ten carry 6.5% to 7.5%. This entry belongs to a study of cytomegalovirus exposure and HLA in healthy donors. Germline CDR1 and CDR2: SGHAT and FQNNGV. This CDR3 region has 15 residues. The ends were cut back, 3 bases at V and 5 bases at J, with 16 bases in the middle. General observations from the study: The study put 150 or so TCR beta chains on its list as cytomegalovirus-associated.

Sequences were obtained from PBMCs. The TCR sequence derives from a woman aged 50 to 60 in good health and CMV-seropositive. The chain links TRBV11-2 to TRBJ2-5; D might be TRBD1 (6 bases). DNA for the CDR3: TGTGCCAGCAGCTTTAACCCAGGGGCGGAGGAGACCCAGTACTTC. It codes for CASSFNPGAEETQYF.